These 26 T cell receptor beta chains originate from one sample sequenced in a study of OX40 agonist ivuxolimab in advanced cancers. Library generation was performed with the immunoSEQ multiplex PCR assay. This is the immuneACCESS table as TCRdb keeps it, with only in-frame sequences that have V and J called. A part of the clones is gone; compared with another copy, unresolved V genes explain less than half, and the rest is unexplained. Within this sample are approximately 70,000 clones, with around 90% of them counted one time only. The ten most abundant clones make up 0.76% of the sample. The sequenced sample was CD4+ or CD8+ T cells sorted from blood, obtained in a trial of the OX40 agonist ivuxolimab. These receptors all come from an adult with an advanced solid tumor such as melanoma, head and neck, liver or kidney cancer.

This clone was observed a few times. The chain uses TRBV2 and TRBJ1-5; no firm D call. This CDR3 has 15 amino acids. V shed 6 bases and J shed 2 bases, with 14 bases lying between them. CDR1 is SNHLY, CDR2 FYNNEI, per germline. CDR3: CASSAGLRGNQPQHF. CDR3 nucleotide sequence: TGTGCCAGCAGCGCCGGACTTAGAGGCAATCAGCCCCAGCATTTT.

J is TRBJ2-1 and V is TRBV5-6; 7 bases match TRBD1. The CDR3 is made up of 17 amino acids. Germline lookup yields CDR1 SGHDT and CDR2 YYEEEE. Unmatched junction bases numbered 11, after V lost 3 bases and J lost 2 bases. The CDR3 nucleotides are TGTGCCAGCAGCTCGCCACAGGGGCCCGGTACCTACAATGAGCAGTTCTTC. Protein sequence: CASSSPQGPGTYNEQFF.

There are a few counts of this clone. The chain combines TRBV7-3 with TRBJ1-1, with TRBD1 matching 7 bases. From germline, CDR1 is SGHTA and CDR2 FQGTGA. The CDR3 is 14 residues long. Trimming cost V 5 bases and J 3 bases; bases outside gene matches: 6. CDR3 sequence: CASSRARGDTEAFF. In DNA, the CDR3 is TGTGCCAGCAGCCGTGCCAGGGGGGACACTGAAGCTTTCTTT.

This chain links TRBV18 with TRBJ2-2, with D maybe TRBD2 (6 bases). Trimming took off 3 bases at V and 4 bases at J, with 12 bases between the two ends. CDR3 size: 15 residues. In germline, CDR1 is KGHSH, CDR2 LQKENI. The CDR3 region has the DNA TGTGCCAGCTCACCTCAGGACTACTTCACCGGGGAGCTGTTTTTT. Protein product: CASSPQDYFTGELFF. Based on the CDR3 plus reference TRBV18 and TRBJ2-2, the full variable domain is NAGVMQNPRHLVRRRGQEARLRCSPMKGHSHVYWYRQLPEEGLKFMVYLQKENIIDESGMPKERFSAEFPKEGPSILRIQQVVRGDSAAYFCASSPQDYFTGELFFGEGSRLTVL.

The CDR3 nucleotides are TGTGCCAGCAGCTCTCTGGGACGGTCCAGCACCGGGGAGCTGTTTTTT. Protein: CASSSLGRSSTGELFF. This chain uses TRBV11-3 with TRBJ2-2; TRBD1 or TRBD2 may be the D gene (5 bases each). CDR3 length equals 16 residues. Germline CDR1 is SGHNT and CDR2 is YENEEA. Trimming removed 4 bases at V and 4 bases at J, with 16 bases between.

This chain connects TRBV2 to TRBJ2-3; D is ambiguous. CDR3 length: 11 residues. V shed 2 bases and J shed 6 bases, with 3 bases lying between them. Germline V gives CDR1 SNHLY, CDR2 FYNNEI. For the CDR3, the DNA is TGTGCCAGCAGTGAATTCGATACGCAGTATTTT. Translation gives CASSEFDTQYF.

The rearrangement links TRBV27 to TRBJ2-6; a possible D gene is TRBD2 (5 bases). Germline loops: CDR1 MNHEY, CDR2 SMNVEV (reference sequence). Trimming removed 6 bases at V and 0 bases at J, with 6 bases between. CDR3 size: 14 residues. The CDR3 DNA reads TGTGCCAGCAGCGGGGTCTCTGGGGCCAACGTCCTGACTTTC. This translates into CASSGVSGANVLTF.

This clone was detected only once. The J gene is TRBJ2-1, the V gene TRBV5-1, with D maybe TRBD1 (6 bases). CDR1 is SGHRS and CDR2 is YFSETQ in the germline V gene. The CDR3 runs 15 residues. V was shortened by 4 bases and J by 7 bases, with 18 bases between the two germline ends. CDR3 DNA sequence: TGCGCCAGCAGCCCTACTAGGGGGTCTGGGAATGAGCAGTTCTTC. The encoded protein is CASSPTRGSGNEQFF.

This clone appeared a single time. The chain combines TRBV19 with TRBJ2-2, with no clear D. With 6 bases removed from V and 2 bases from J, the gap between germline ends came to 16 bases. Germline V CDR1 and CDR2: LNHDA, SQIVND (reference sequence). This CDR3 is 16 amino acids long. The CDR3 DNA sequence: TGTGCCAGTAGACCCCGCAGAGGCCCAAACACCGGGGAGCTGTTTTTT. Its protein product is CASRPRRGPNTGELFF.

The chain links TRBV5-6 to TRBJ2-3, with 8 nucleotides matching TRBD1. CDR1 is SGHDT and CDR2 is YYEEEE in the germline V gene. Unmatched junction bases numbered 5, after V lost 0 bases and J lost 11 bases. This CDR3 comprises 13 residues. This chain's CDR3 is CASSLEQGGKQYF. The CDR3 DNA is TGTGCCAGCAGCTTGGAACAGGGGGGTAAGCAGTATTTT.

The chain uses TRBV4-2 and TRBJ2-7; the D gene is possibly TRBD1 (6 bases). The germline gives CDR1 LGHNA, CDR2 YNFKEQ. V was cut by 0 bases and J by 3 bases, with 15 bases left in between. The CDR3 length is 16 residues. This CDR3 reads CASSQDPTGINYEQYF. The CDR3 nucleotides read TGTGCCAGCAGCCAAGATCCCACAGGGATCAACTACGAGCAGTACTTC.

The gene calls are TRBV9 and TRBJ2-2, with 9 bases fitting TRBD1. The germline CDR1 and CDR2 sequences are SGDLS and YYNGEE. This CDR3 has 18 residues. Unmatched junction bases numbered 14, after V lost 3 bases and J lost 5 bases. The CDR3 bases are TGTGCCAGCAGCGACCATACAGGGGGCAGGATTGGAACCGGGGAGCTGTTTTTT. It yields the protein CASSDHTGGRIGTGELFF. Full variable domain (missing parts from reference TRBV9 and TRBJ2-2): DSGVTQTPKHLITATGQRVTLRCSPRSGDLSVYWYQQSLDQGLQFLIQYYNGEERAKGNILERFSAQQFPDLHSELNLSSLELGDSALYFCASSDHTGGRIGTGELFFGEGSRLTVL.

The V call is TRBV19, the J call TRBJ1-1; D is possibly TRBD1 (5 bases). Germline V gene lookup returns CDR1 LNHDA and CDR2 SQIVND (reference sequence). The CDR3 is 14 amino acids. The germline V and J ends were trimmed by 5 bases and 5 bases, with 15 bases remaining between them. The CDR3 protein is CASSQALGLTEAFF. CDR3 nucleotide sequence: TGTGCCAGTAGTCAGGCACTGGGGCTAACTGAAGCTTTCTTT.

The chain couples TRBV11-2 to TRBJ2-7; D is ambiguous. CDR3 size: 14 residues. Germline lookup yields CDR1 SGHAT and CDR2 FQNNGV. V lost 3 bases and J lost 0, with 9 bases in between. The CDR3: CASSFEHSSYEQYF. In DNA form, the CDR3 reads TGTGCCAGCAGCTTCGAGCACAGCTCCTACGAGCAGTACTTC.

V and J are TRBV4-1 and TRBJ1-5, with 11 nucleotides matching TRBD1. This CDR3 spans 15 amino acids. Per the germline V gene, CDR1 is MGHRA and CDR2 is YSYEKL. J was trimmed by 5 bases and V by 4 bases; bases with no gene match: 4. CDR3 nucleotide sequence: TGCGCCAGCAGCCCTCGGACAGGGGGCGATCAGCCCCAGCATTTT. Translation: CASSPRTGGDQPQHF.

This chain joins TRBV28 and TRBJ1-1; weak D call: TRBD1 (6 bases). The germline V gene has CDR1 MDHEN and CDR2 SYDVKM. Trimming pared 3 bases from V and 1 base from J, leaving 12 bases between. The CDR3 has 15 residues. The CDR3 sequence is CASSLGGAANTEAFF. CDR3 coding DNA: TGTGCCAGCAGTTTGGGGGGGGCGGCGAACACTGAAGCTTTCTTT.

This chain connects TRBV4-1 to TRBJ2-3; 10 bases map to TRBD2. This CDR3 comprises 16 residues. Germline V gives CDR1 MGHRA, CDR2 YSYEKL. Germline trimming cut 5 bases from V and 5 bases from J; bases unmatched to any gene: 10. In nucleotides, the CDR3 is TGCGCCAGCAGCAAACCGGGACTAGCGCGGAGAGATACGCAGTATTTT. Translating gives CASSKPGLARRDTQYF.

This chain connects TRBV5-6 to TRBJ1-2, with no clear D. The CDR3 is made up of 12 amino acids. CDR1 is SGHDT and CDR2 is YYEEEE in the germline V gene. Deletions cut 4 bases from V and 4 bases from J, with 8 bases between. This CDR3 is CASSRIGYGYTF. The CDR3, as DNA: TGTGCCAGCAGCCGGATAGGCTATGGCTACACCTTC.

V and J are TRBV28 and TRBJ1-2; no reliable D call. From germline, CDR1 is MDHEN and CDR2 SYDVKM. Trimming left V 5 bases short and J 4 bases short, with 11 bases between. The CDR3 has 13 amino acids. In nucleotides, the CDR3 is TGTGCCAGCAGTCCCCCGACGGTCTATGGCTACACCTTC. Residues: CASSPPTVYGYTF.

The chain joins TRBV18 to TRBJ2-2; D unresolved. Germline V gene sequence: CDR1 KGHSH, CDR2 LQKENI. This CDR3 has 13 residues. V was cut by 4 bases and J by 5 bases, with 8 bases left in between. CDR3 loop: CASSLLSTGELFF. CDR3 DNA: TGTGCCAGCTCACTCCTATCGACCGGGGAGCTGTTTTTT.

The chain combines TRBV6-1 with TRBJ2-3; no reliable D call. Per germline, CDR1 MNHNS and CDR2 SASEGT. The germline V and J ends were trimmed by 1 base and 0 bases, with 8 bases remaining between them. CDR3 length equals 15 residues. The DNA of the CDR3 is TGTGCCAGCAGTGAAGACCACCACAGCACAGATACGCAGTATTTT. Translated: CASSEDHHSTDTQYF.

The chain uses TRBV11-2 and TRBJ2-7, with 8 bases lining up with TRBD1. J gave up 1 base and V 3 bases, and 5 bases lay outside the gene matches. Germline V gene lookup returns CDR1 SGHAT and CDR2 FQNNGV. CDR3 size: 15 residues. The CDR3 spells CASSFLGTGSYEQYF. CDR3 nucleotides: TGTGCCAGCAGCTTCTTAGGGACAGGATCCTACGAGCAGTACTTC.

This chain joins TRBV7-9 and TRBJ2-7; TRBD2 might be the D (6 bases). Germline assignment: CDR1 SEHNR and CDR2 FQNEAQ (reference sequence). This CDR3 region has 13 residues. Trimming took 4 bases from V and 2 from J, leaving 9 bases between them. The CDR3 nucleotides are TGTGCCAGCAGCTGGGAGGATACCTACGAGCAGTACTTC. It is translated as CASSWEDTYEQYF.

The table lists this clone with a count of one. DNA of the CDR3: TGTGCCAGCTCGCCCGCTAGCGGGGGGACCTCCTACGAGCAGTACTTC. It is translated as CASSPASGGTSYEQYF. The chain carries TRBV18 and TRBJ2-7; TRBD2 matches at 11 bases. The junction had 7 bases not matched to a gene; V was cut back by 6 bases and J by 0 bases. Germline V gene lookup returns CDR1 KGHSH and CDR2 LQKENI. This CDR3 is built from 16 residues. Supplemented by reference TRBV18 and TRBJ2-7, the full variable domain reads NAGVMQNPRHLVRRRGQEARLRCSPMKGHSHVYWYRQLPEEGLKFMVYLQKENIIDESGMPKERFSAEFPKEGPSILRIQQVVRGDSAAYFCASSPASGGTSYEQYFGPGTRLTVT.

Worth noting for this clone: One junction end disagrees with the germline gene, perhaps due to a read error. The V gene is TRBV10-3, the J gene TRBJ1-5; 11 bases align to TRBD1. Germline V gene sequence: CDR1 ENHRY, CDR2 SYGVKD. This CDR3 is built from 17 residues. The CDR3 protein is CVISGQGAGVGGQPQHF. The CDR3 DNA reads TGTGTCATCAGTGGACAGGGGGCGGGTGTAGGGGGCCAGCCCCAGCATTTT.

The chain is built from TRBV10-3 and TRBJ2-7; a weak D match, TRBD2 (5 bases). V lost 10 bases, J lost 0 bases, and 10 bases lay in between. Germline CDR1 and CDR2: ENHRY and SYGVKD. The CDR3 loop spans 12 amino acids. CDR3 sequence (DNA): TGTGCCACGGAAGCGGACTCCTACGAGCAGTACTTC. This encodes CATEADSYEQYF.